A selection of T cell receptor beta chains follows, all from one sample in a study of breast tumors, draining lymph nodes, adjacent tissues. TCRdb reanalysed the multiplex PCR reads using MiXCR and keeps one entry per CDR3 protein. The sample has some 100,000 distinct CDR3 sequences, 21% seen once. Sequences were obtained from axillary lymph node tissue. The receptors were sampled from a female donor with breast cancer. Some clones in this sample may be carry-over from other donors' samples. Both conserved end residues are part of each CDR3. A D gene is named only where the DNA matches it firmly. Clone size is not always given. Where it is, it says once, few, many or a class for expanded clones.

v_gene	j_gene	abundance	d_gene	CDR3nt	CDR3aa
TRBV18	TRBJ2-7	-	-	TGTGCCAGCTCCATACAGAACTCCTACGAGCAGTACTTC	CASSIQNSYEQYF
TRBV7-9	TRBJ1-1	few	-	TGTGCCAGCAGCACGCGAAAACTCAGCACTGAAGCTTTCTTT	CASSTRKLSTEAFF
TRBV19	TRBJ2-3	many	-	TGTGCCAGTAGTATAGCGGGTCGCACAGATACGCAGTATTTT	CASSIAGRTDTQYF
TRBV20-1	TRBJ1-2	many	-	TGCAGTGCTAGACCGAAGGTTAACTATGGCTACACCTTC	CSARPKVNYGYTF
TRBV24-1	TRBJ2-3	many	-	TGTGCCACCAGTGGCCCCACAGATACGCAGTATTTT	CATSGPTDTQYF
TRBV3-1	TRBJ2-1	few	-	TGTGCCAGCAGCCAAGATAGTTCGGGGGATGAGCAGTTCTTC	CASSQDSSGDEQFF
TRBV29-1	TRBJ2-2	many	-	TGCAGCGTTGTGTGGGACACCGGGGAGCTGTTTTTT	CSVVWDTGELFF
TRBV19	TRBJ2-5	few	-	TGTGCCAGTAGTATTACGATAAGCCAAGAGACCCAGTACTTC	CASSITISQETQYF
TRBV25-1	TRBJ1-6	many	-	TGTGCCAGCAGGAGGGGGACGGAGGGTTCACCCCTCCACTTT	CASRRGTEGSPLHF
TRBV9	TRBJ1-2	-	-	TGTGCCAGCAGCTCCGGGACTGCCTATGGCTACATCTTC	CASSSGTAYGYIF
TRBV11-2	TRBJ1-2	many	-	TGTGCCAGCAGCTCTAGTCGGGTTAGAGATGGCTACACCTTC	CASSSSRVRDGYTF
TRBV20-1	TRBJ2-3	many	-	TGCAGTGCTAGGGCGGGCCTAGTGGGCACAGATACGCAGTATTTT	CSARAGLVGTDTQYF
TRBV12-3/TRBV12-4	TRBJ2-2	many	-	TGTGCCAGCAGTAGAGGTTCCCGAACCGGGGAGCTGTTTTTT	CASSRGSRTGELFF
TRBV19	TRBJ2-1	many	TRBD1	TGTGCCAGTAGTCGCGGCCTGGGACAGCTCTCCTACAATGAGCAGTTCTTC	CASSRGLGQLSYNEQFF
TRBV11-2	TRBJ2-7	many	TRBD2	TGTGCCAGCAGAATAGCGGGGGGGCCCTACGAGCAGTACTTC	CASRIAGGPYEQYF
TRBV7-2	TRBJ2-1	many	TRBD2	TGTGCCAGCAGCTTAATCTACGGGAGGGTCAACAATGAGCAGTTCTTC	CASSLIYGRVNNEQFF
TRBV30	TRBJ1-5	few	-	TGTGCCTGGAGTGGCAAGGGTCTTTTCAATCAGCCCCAGCATTTT	CAWSGKGLFNQPQHF
TRBV5-1	TRBJ2-5	-	-	TGCGCCAGCAGCTTGTTTTCTTCAGGAGGGCAAGAGACCCAGTACTTC	CASSLFSSGGQETQYF
TRBV13	TRBJ2-3	many	TRBD2	TGTGCCAGCAGCTTAGTCGGGGGGGCGATCGGGAGGGCAGATACGCAGTATTTT	CASSLVGGAIGRADTQYF
TRBV7-3	TRBJ2-2	many	TRBD2	TGTGCCAGCAGCTTAACTCCTAGCGGGAGGGCCGGGGAGCTGTTTTTT	CASSLTPSGRAGELFF
TRBV5-1	TRBJ2-7	many	-	TGCGCCAGCAGCCAGGGGGGGACAGAAAACTACGAGCAGTACTTC	CASSQGGTENYEQYF
TRBV12-3/TRBV12-4	TRBJ1-1	-	-	TGTGCCAGCAGTTTAGGTTTGGGGCGGGACAACACTGAAGCTTTCTTT	CASSLGLGRDNTEAFF
TRBV19	TRBJ2-2	few	-	TGTGCCAGTAGCCCAGGGGGGGACACCGGGGAGCTGTTTTTT	CASSPGGDTGELFF
TRBV10-3	TRBJ2-1	many	TRBD2	TGTGCCCTCGGGACTAGCGGGGGGGATGAGCAGTTCTTC	CALGTSGGDEQFF
TRBV19	TRBJ2-7	many	-	TGTGCCAGTAGTAACCCCCAGGGGTTCTACGAGCAGTACTTC	CASSNPQGFYEQYF
TRBV6-6	TRBJ1-5	many	-	TGTGCCAGCAGTTACGGCAGGGCCCATCAGCCCCAGCATTTT	CASSYGRAHQPQHF
TRBV19	TRBJ2-1	many	-	TGTGCCAGTAGTATTTGGGGGCGGAGCTCCTACAATGAGCAGTTCTTC	CASSIWGRSSYNEQFF
TRBV2	TRBJ2-7	many	TRBD2	TGTGCCAGCAGGCCGGTTGATAGACTAGCGGGATTTGGACAGTACTTC	CASRPVDRLAGFGQYF
TRBV3-1	TRBJ2-5	many	-	TGTGCCAGCAGCCAAGAAGGGCGGGAACGCCAAGAGACCCAGTACTTC	CASSQEGRERQETQYF
TRBV10-3	TRBJ2-7	many	-	TGTGCCATCAGTGGGGGTTACGAGCAGTACTTC	CAISGGYEQYF
TRBV5-5	TRBJ1-2	many	-	TGTGCCAGCAGCCCCCTGGCAGCAAGCTATGGCTACACCTTC	CASSPLAASYGYTF
TRBV6-1	TRBJ2-5	few	TRBD2	TGTGCCAGCAGTGAAAGTTGGTGGGAGGGGGAGACCCAGTACTTC	CASSESWWEGETQYF
TRBV20-1	TRBJ1-1	-	-	TGCAGTGCTACCGGAGGGGGGATGAACACTGAAGCTTTCTTT	CSATGGGMNTEAFF
TRBV24-1	TRBJ2-5	-	TRBD1	TGTGCCACCAGTGACACTGGGACAGGGAGGCTAGAGACCCAGTACTTC	CATSDTGTGRLETQYF
TRBV6-1	TRBJ1-2	many	-	TGTGCCAGCAGTGTAACCCAATGGGGGGCGAGTGCTGGTGGCTACACCTTC	CASSVTQWGASAGGYTF
TRBV3-1	TRBJ1-3	-	-	TGTGCCAGCAGCCAAGAACCAGCTTTTGTCATATATTTT	CASSQEPAFVIYF
TRBV24-1	TRBJ2-3	many	-	TGTGCCACCAGTGGAAACATAAAACCCGCTTCCCCAGATACGCAGTATTTT	CATSGNIKPASPDTQYF
TRBV5-6	TRBJ2-2	few	TRBD2	TGTGCCAGCAGCTTGGGACTAGCGGGAGGGCCGGGAACCGGGGAGCTGTTTTTT	CASSLGLAGGPGTGELFF
TRBV5-6	TRBJ2-1	many	-	TGTGCCAGCAGCTCAAACAATGAGCAGTTCTTC	CASSSNNEQFF
TRBV7-9	TRBJ2-3	many	-	TGTGCCAGCAGCTTAGCCCAGGCAAAAGATACGCAGTATTTT	CASSLAQAKDTQYF
TRBV10-3	TRBJ2-1	many	-	TGTGCCATCAGTGAGTCTTGGGTGAAGGCGGTTTTGTTCTTC	CAISESWVKAVLFF
TRBV20-1	TRBJ2-7	many	-	TGCAGTGCTAGAGAGGGGGCCCGCTACGAGCAGTACTTC	CSAREGARYEQYF
TRBV2	TRBJ1-6	many	TRBD1	TGTGCCAGCAGCGAAACCGCGGACAGGGACTATACTTCACCCCTCCACTTT	CASSETADRDYTSPLHF
TRBV10-3	TRBJ1-2	many	-	TGTGCCATCAGTGAGGAAAACTATGGCTACACCTTC	CAISEENYGYTF
TRBV20-1	TRBJ2-7	many	-	TGCAGTGCTAGAGATGGCAGGACCAACGAGCAGTACTTC	CSARDGRTNEQYF
TRBV20-1	TRBJ2-3	many	TRBD2	TGCAGTGCAAGGCTAGCGGGAGAAGGAGATACGCAGTATTTT	CSARLAGEGDTQYF
TRBV7-9	TRBJ1-3	many	-	TGTGCCAGCAGCTTATCGGTTGGGGGCTCTGGAAACACCATATATTTT	CASSLSVGGSGNTIYF
TRBV12-3/TRBV12-4	TRBJ2-3	-	-	TGTGCCAGCAGTTTAGCGCCGGTCCCCATTCACAGTCCAGATACGCAGTATTTT	CASSLAPVPIHSPDTQYF
TRBV13	TRBJ2-7	many	TRBD2	TGTGCCAGCAGCTTAGGCAGGACTAGCGGCTACGAGCAGTACTTC	CASSLGRTSGYEQYF
TRBV5-1	TRBJ1-6	many	TRBD1	TGCGCCAGCAGCTTGCGTGTCGGGGACAGGGCAGGTTCACCCCTCCACTTT	CASSLRVGDRAGSPLHF
TRBV7-9	TRBJ2-5	many	-	TGTGCCAGCAGCTTAGCTTCGGGGACCCAGTACTTC	CASSLASGTQYF
TRBV12-3/TRBV12-4	TRBJ2-5	many	-	TGTGCCAGCAGTTGGTTTGGAGTCCAAGAGACCCAGTACTTC	CASSWFGVQETQYF
TRBV7-2	TRBJ2-5	many	TRBD1	TGTGCCAGCAGCTCTGGACAGGGTAGTCAAGAGACCCAGTACTTC	CASSSGQGSQETQYF
TRBV20-1	TRBJ2-1	-	-	TGCAGTGCTAGAGGCGGATCGATCAACAATGAGCAGTTCTTC	CSARGGSINNEQFF
TRBV13	TRBJ2-7	many	TRBD2	TGTGCCAGCAGCTCTTCGGGGAGGGCCAGCGAGCAGTACTTC	CASSSSGRASEQYF
TRBV2	TRBJ2-7	many	-	TGTGCCAGCAGTCAACAGGGAGCCTCCTACGAGCAGTACTTC	CASSQQGASYEQYF
TRBV5-1	TRBJ1-1	-	-	TGCGCCAGCAGCTTGGTGGATGTGAACACTGAAGCTTTCTTT	CASSLVDVNTEAFF
TRBV6-2/TRBV6-3	TRBJ2-3	many	TRBD2	TGTGCCAGCACCGAACAGCGGGGGGGCCCAGATACGCAGTATTTT	CASTEQRGGPDTQYF
TRBV3-1	TRBJ2-1	many	-	TGTGCCAGCAGCCAGACAGGCTCGGGTGAGCAGTTCTTC	CASSQTGSGEQFF